These T cell receptor beta chains were read from a single sample in a study of T cell repertoires in cytomegalovirus infection. One entry per CDR3 protein, called by TCRdb with MiXCR from the reads. The table shows about 150,000 distinct CDR3 sequences, with 23% occurring only once. The sample was PBMCs. Receptor source: a human donor in good health (CMV status not recorded). Some clones in this sample may be carry-over from other donors' samples. Both conserved end residues are part of each CDR3. The D gene is left open where the match is weak. Only part of the rows carry a size: once, few, many, or a class if the clone is expanded.

D: -
V: TRBV6-2/TRBV6-3
size: once
J: TRBJ2-7
DNA: TGTGCCAGCAGCCTTCCTGACAGGACCTGCGAGCAGTACTTC
CDR3: CASSLPDRTCEQYF

D: TRBD2
V: TRBV28
size: many
J: TRBJ2-4
DNA: TGTGCCAGCAGTTCCGGGACTAGCGGGAGGAACATTCAGTACTTC
CDR3: CASSSGTSGRNIQYF

D: -
V: TRBV7-6
size: many
J: TRBJ1-1
DNA: TGTGCCAGCAGCTTAGCTGGACGTATGGCTGAAGCTTTCTTT
CDR3: CASSLAGRMAEAFF

D: -
V: TRBV24-1
size: -
J: TRBJ1-5
DNA: TGTGCCACCAGTCCCGGGACGGTACCCAATCAGCCCCAGCATTTT
CDR3: CATSPGTVPNQPQHF

D: -
V: TRBV7-9
size: many
J: TRBJ2-1
DNA: TGTGCCAGCAGCCCGGGGACTGCCTCCAATGAGCAGTTCTTC
CDR3: CASSPGTASNEQFF

D: -
V: TRBV7-9
size: many
J: TRBJ2-1
DNA: TGTGCCAGCAGCTCCGGACAGTCCTACAATGAGCAGTTCTTC
CDR3: CASSSGQSYNEQFF

D: -
V: TRBV6-5
size: few
J: TRBJ2-5
DNA: TGTGCCAGCACCGGGAGTTTTGAAGAGACCCAGTACTTC
CDR3: CASTGSFEETQYF

D: -
V: TRBV28
size: -
J: TRBJ2-5
DNA: TGTACCAGCAGGAGTACTAGCTTGGCACGAGAGACCCAGTACTTC
CDR3: CTSRSTSLARETQYF

D: TRBD2
V: TRBV3-1
size: few
J: TRBJ2-1
DNA: TGTGCCAGCAGCCTCCCACTAGCGGGAGGGGTAGGTGAGCAGTTCTTC
CDR3: CASSLPLAGGVGEQFF

D: TRBD1
V: TRBV4-1
size: -
J: TRBJ2-2
DNA: TGCGCCAGCAGCCACGGACAGGGGGAGAGAGGGGAGCTGTTTTTT
CDR3: CASSHGQGERGELFF

D: TRBD1
V: TRBV28
size: once
J: TRBJ1-2
DNA: TGTGCCAGCAGGACAGGGGCCAACTATGGCTACACCTTC
CDR3: CASRTGANYGYTF

D: -
V: TRBV24-1
size: few
J: TRBJ2-7
DNA: TGTGCCAGGCAATACGAGCAGTACTTC
CDR3: CARQYEQYF

D: -
V: TRBV5-6
size: few
J: TRBJ2-1
DNA: TGTGCCAGCAGCGCCGGGACACGGCGTGTTTATGAGCAGTTCTTC
CDR3: CASSAGTRRVYEQFF

D: -
V: TRBV7-9
size: few
J: TRBJ1-4
DNA: TGTGCCAGCAGCTTAGGGGCCTTGCAGGGATCCGCTCTGACTAATGAAAAACTGTTTTTT
CDR3: CASSLGALQGSALTNEKLFF

D: -
V: TRBV14
size: once
J: TRBJ1-6
DNA: TGTGCCAGCAGCCAAGATCGGGCGGGGAATTCACCCCTCCACTTT
CDR3: CASSQDRAGNSPLHF

D: -
V: TRBV7-8
size: many
J: TRBJ2-5
DNA: TGTGCCAGCAGCTTAGATAGAGCGGGTACCCAAGAGACCCAGTACTTC
CDR3: CASSLDRAGTQETQYF

D: -
V: TRBV7-9
size: few
J: TRBJ2-5
DNA: TGTGCCAGCCGCCAGACAAGCGGAGAGACCCAGTACTTC
CDR3: CASRQTSGETQYF

D: TRBD1
V: TRBV12-3/TRBV12-4
size: few
J: TRBJ2-7
DNA: TGTGCCAGCAGTAAGTCTTCCGGGACAGGAGCCTACGAGCAGTACTTC
CDR3: CASSKSSGTGAYEQYF

D: -
V: TRBV6-5
size: -
J: TRBJ1-2
DNA: TGTGCCAGCAGTTACTACGGGGCTAACTATGGCTACACCTTC
CDR3: CASSYYGANYGYTF

D: -
V: TRBV5-1
size: few
J: TRBJ1-5
DNA: TGCGCCAGCAGGGTAGACAGCTTTAGCAATCAGCCCCAGCATTTT
CDR3: CASRVDSFSNQPQHF

D: TRBD2
V: TRBV28
size: -
J: TRBJ2-7
DNA: TGTGCCACCCTCGCTAGCGGACCCTACGAGCAGTACTTC
CDR3: CATLASGPYEQYF

D: TRBD2
V: TRBV7-9
size: many
J: TRBJ2-6
DNA: TGTGCTGGGGGGGTGGCTGGGGCCAACGTCCTGACTTTC
CDR3: CAGGVAGANVLTF

D: -
V: TRBV20-1
size: few
J: TRBJ1-1
DNA: TGCAGTGCCCCACTCCCCACAGGGTGGGGTGAAGCTTTCTTT
CDR3: CSAPLPTGWGEAFF

D: -
V: TRBV12-3/TRBV12-4
size: -
J: TRBJ1-5
DNA: TGTGCCAGCAGTCAGATATTAGGGGGAGGACAGCCCCAGCATTTT
CDR3: CASSQILGGGQPQHF

D: -
V: TRBV28
size: few
J: TRBJ1-1
DNA: TGTGCCAGCACCGTGAACACTGAAGCTTTCTTT
CDR3: CASTVNTEAFF